This T cell receptor beta chain was obtained from a study of T cells after yellow fever vaccination. Study as a whole: Where fractions had low cell numbers, libraries were prepared from them with the SMART-Seq v4 Ultra Low Input RNA kit. Study-level findings and limits: After the booster, nearly 98% of CD4 and approximately 87% of CD8 primary-response clones were re-detected. Highly abundant clonotypes carried over from the bulk population could end up in FACS-sorted repertoires as contaminants.

The 5'RACE template-switching step produced TCR cDNA and added a universal primer site and UMIs. TCRdb ran MiXCR on the 5' RACE reads and lists one entry per CDR3 protein. This sample yields 550,000 to 750,000 distinct CDR3 sequences, of which approximately 12% are seen a single time; 11% to 15% belongs to the top ten. Only a few counts were recorded for this clonotype. Its antigen is not known. V was clipped by 1 base and J by 4 bases, with 10 bases between them. Germline values: CDR1 MNHEY, CDR2 SVGAGI. This CDR3 is built from 14 residues. The receptor's source is a man aged 30-40 years who received the YFV17D yellow fever vaccine. The genes are TRBV6-5 and TRBJ1-2; no reliable D call. The input for sequencing was PBMCs, taken on the day of the yellow fever booster vaccination. The CDR3 coding sequence is TGTGCCAGCAGTTACTTGGGTGTGGGCTATGGCTACACCTTC. Translating gives CASSYLGVGYGYTF.